This entry lists 17 T cell receptor beta chains sequenced from one sample in a study of blood T cell repertoires in COVID-19. Profiling relied on immunoSEQ multiplex PCR, and the TCRdb table lists in-frame clones only, not all of them. The table records 78,000 or so clones, over 80% of them present only once. The sequenced sample was peripheral blood. These receptors all come from a woman in her forties or fifties with acute or convalescent COVID-19.

The V gene is TRBV6-5, the J gene TRBJ1-1; 9 bases are shared with TRBD1. Trimming removed 3 bases from V and 6 bases from J; junction bases left unmatched: 5. Germline lookup yields CDR1 MNHEY and CDR2 SVGAGI. The CDR3 consists of 14 residues. The CDR3 sequence: CASSYTGGHSEAFF. The CDR3 DNA is TGTGCCAGCAGTTATACAGGGGGCCATTCTGAAGCTTTCTTT.

The rearrangement links TRBV18 to TRBJ1-6; D call uncertain. The V end was cut by 5 bases, the J end by 10 bases, with 12 bases between. The CDR3 spans 13 residues. Germline V gives CDR1 KGHSH, CDR2 LQKENI. The CDR3 reads CASSGGPASPLHF. The CDR3 coding sequence is TGTGCCAGCTCAGGTGGGCCGGCCTCACCCCTCCACTTT.

The chain links TRBV7-8 to TRBJ2-2; tentatively, D is TRBD2 (5 bases). Germline assignment: CDR1 SGHVS and CDR2 FQNEAQ. Trimming cost V 4 bases and J 5 bases, with 17 bases left between them. The CDR3 is made up of 16 amino acids. The CDR3 spells CASSWRAEPRTGELFF. The DNA of the CDR3 is TGTGCCAGCAGCTGGAGAGCGGAGCCAAGGACCGGGGAGCTGTTTTTT.

This sequence joins TRBV9 and TRBJ2-2; tentatively, D is TRBD2 (5 bases). Trimming pared 4 bases from V and 3 bases from J, leaving 16 bases between. The CDR3 is made up of 16 amino acids. Per the germline V gene, CDR1 is SGDLS and CDR2 is YYNGEE. CDR3 sequence: CASSQSEGRYTGELFF. The CDR3, as DNA: TGTGCCAGCAGCCAGTCCGAGGGCCGTTACACCGGGGAGCTGTTTTTT.

In nucleotides, the CDR3 is TGTGCCAGTAGTATCGCGGGAGCGAACCACGAGCAGTACTTC. This translates into CASSIAGANHEQYF. The chain is built from TRBV19 and TRBJ2-7; 7 nucleotides match TRBD2. Germline V gives CDR1 LNHDA, CDR2 SQIVND (reference sequence). J lost 5 bases, V lost 3 bases, and 7 bases had no gene match. This CDR3 contains 14 residues. The full variable domain, its missing parts supplied by reference TRBV19 and TRBJ2-7, is DGGITQSPKYLFRKEGQNVTLSCEQNLNHDAMYWYRQDPGQGLRLIYYSQIVNDFQKGDIAEGYSVSREKKESFPLTVTSAQKNPTAFYLCASSIAGANHEQYFGPGTRLTVT.

The chain carries TRBV19 and TRBJ1-1, with 7 bases lining up with TRBD1. V gave up 7 bases and J gave up 4 bases; unmatched junction bases: 3. The V gene's germline CDR1 is LNHDA and CDR2 SQIVND (reference sequence). The length of the CDR3 is 12 residues. The CDR3 reads CASTTGATEAFF. CDR3 bases: TGTGCCAGTACCACAGGGGCCACTGAAGCTTTCTTT.

The chain uses TRBV19 and TRBJ1-3; D not certain. This CDR3 comprises 16 residues. Trimming pared 3 bases from V and 0 bases from J, leaving 12 bases between. Per germline, CDR1 LNHDA and CDR2 SQIVND (reference sequence). In DNA form, the CDR3 reads TGTGCCAGTAGTATTTATCGCGGAATCTCTGGAAACACCATATATTTT. It is translated as CASSIYRGISGNTIYF.

The chain carries TRBV7-2 and TRBJ2-3; possibly TRBD2 for D (6 bases). Germline V CDR1 and CDR2: SGHTA, FQGNSA. V dropped 1 base and J dropped 1 base, with 9 bases sitting between them. This CDR3 has 15 amino acids. CDR3 loop: CASSLVSSGTDTQYF. The CDR3 DNA follows: TGTGCCAGCAGCTTAGTTTCTAGCGGCACAGATACGCAGTATTTT.

The chain links TRBV2 to TRBJ1-5; no definite D call. Germline V lookup: CDR1 SNHLY, CDR2 FYNNEI. Trimming left V 5 bases short and J 1 base short, with 15 bases between. The CDR3 is 16 residues long. In nucleotides, the CDR3 is TGTGCCAGCAGTCGCAATTTCGGGTGGAGCAATCAGCCCCAGCATTTT. Translation gives CASSRNFGWSNQPQHF. The full variable domain, with the rest looked up from reference TRBV2 and TRBJ1-5, is EPEVTQTPSHQVTQMGQEVILRCVPISNHLYFYWYRQILGQKVEFLVSFYNNEISEKSEIFDDQFSVERPDGSNFTLKIRSTKLEDSAMYFCASSRNFGWSNQPQHFGDGTRLSIL.

This clone has only one observation. The chain couples TRBV27 to TRBJ2-7; 12 positions agree with TRBD2. The CDR3 consists of 18 residues. Looked up from germline, CDR1 is MNHEY and CDR2 is SMNVEV (reference sequence). V was pared by 5 bases and J by 2 bases, with 13 bases of the junction left unmatched. The CDR3 reads CASSLGRTSGMITYEQYF. The CDR3 nucleotides are TGTGCCAGCAGTCTAGGCAGGACTAGCGGGATGATAACCTACGAGCAGTACTTC.

The chain recombines TRBV27 with TRBJ2-1, with TRBD1 as a possible D gene (6 bases). Germline V lookup: CDR1 MNHEY, CDR2 SMNVEV (reference sequence). Deletions cut 2 bases from V and 3 bases from J, with 8 bases between. This CDR3 is 14 amino acids long. Here the CDR3 DNA reads TGTGCCAGCAGTTTAAAGGGGGACTACAATGAGCAGTTCTTC. Translation: CASSLKGDYNEQFF.

This clone was picked up one time. In nucleotides, the CDR3 is TGCAGCACTAAGGACAGGATGAACACCGGGGAGCTGTTTTTT. Translating it yields CSTKDRMNTGELFF. The chain couples TRBV29-1 to TRBJ2-2, with 7 positions matching TRBD1. The length of the CDR3 is 14 residues. V dropped 8 bases and J dropped 1; count of bases not matched to a gene: 7. CDR1 and CDR2 from the germline V gene are SQVTM and ANQGSEA.

This clone was seen only once. The chain links TRBV13 to TRBJ2-1; 14 bases map to TRBD2. Trimming took 4 bases from V and 12 from J; bases not matched to a gene: 8. CDR1 is PRHDT and CDR2 is FYEKMQ in the germline V gene (reference sequence). The CDR3 loop spans 15 amino acids. CDR3: CASSSLTSGGARQFF. In nucleotides, the CDR3 is TGTGCCAGCAGCTCACTGACTAGCGGGGGGGCCCGGCAGTTCTTC.

V usage is TRBV19 and J usage is TRBJ1-4; D is unclear. CDR1 is LNHDA, CDR2 SQIVND, per germline (reference sequence). CDR3 length equals 14 residues. V lost 4 bases and J lost 3, with 9 bases in between. CDR3: CASSTGLPNEKLFF. As DNA, the CDR3 is TGTGCCAGTAGTACCGGTCTCCCTAATGAAAAACTGTTTTTT.

The chain is built from TRBV19 and TRBJ1-1, with TRBD1 as a possible D gene (6 bases). Trimming left V 4 bases short and J 6 bases short, with 15 bases between. Germline V gene sequence: CDR1 LNHDA, CDR2 SQIVND (reference sequence). This CDR3 has 14 amino acids. CDR3: CASSTGGGGPEAFF. The DNA for the CDR3 is TGTGCCAGTAGTACTGGCGGGGGGGGCCCTGAAGCTTTCTTT.

The rearrangement uses TRBV11-2 and TRBJ2-7; 7 nucleotides line up with TRBD1. Losses at the gene ends were 6 bases for V and 4 bases for J; bases not matched to a gene: 9. This CDR3 is built from 14 residues. Looked up from germline, CDR1 is SGHAT and CDR2 is FQNNGV. CDR3 region: CASSWTGLEYEQYF. Here the CDR3 DNA reads TGTGCCAGCAGTTGGACAGGACTTGAATACGAGCAGTACTTC.

This clone is a singleton in its sample. The genes are TRBV29-1 and TRBJ2-7; 9 bases are shared with TRBD1. Germline values: CDR1 SQVTM, CDR2 ANQGSEA. Trimming cost V 3 bases and J 1 base; bases outside gene matches: 4. This CDR3 contains 14 residues. CDR3 residues: CSVEGQGNSYEQYF. The CDR3 coding sequence is TGCAGCGTTGAGGGACAGGGCAATTCCTACGAGCAGTACTTC.